This T cell receptor (beta chain) was documented in a study of spatial heterogeneity in lung cancer (dated by TCRdb to between 2018 and 2021). Study-level background: Beta-chain transcripts were consistently detected in greater numbers than alpha-chain transcripts, which likely reflects a higher abundance of beta-chain transcripts. In tumor regions, TCR transcript counts showed a strong correlation with a T cell transcriptional module score derived from matched bulk RNA-seq. In the raw uncorrected reads, each unique combination of TCR and UMI appeared on average more than ten times. In non-small cell lung cancer, the study made a quantitative comparison of TCR alpha and beta repertoires among multiple tumor regions, matched nontumor lung and blood. TCR repertoire features were related to nonsynonymous mutation counts determined by whole-exome sequencing of tumor tissue. Both alpha and beta chains were TCR-sequenced in samples taken at surgery, namely 220 tumor regions, around 64 matched nontumor lung samples and 45 to 60 PBMC samples. Beyond this particular receptor, the publication reports: The tumor nonsynonymous mutation count correlated with the number of expanded alpha and beta TCRs within the tumor. TCR-seq coverage of tumor T cells was estimated to be only around 7.3% for alpha chains and more than 11% for beta chains. Counts of ubiquitous and regional expanded TCRs were found to correlate with counts of ubiquitous and regional nonsynonymous mutations, respectively. Additional single-cell paired TCR alpha and beta sequencing was considered necessary to confirm, at a functional level, the hypothesis that regional TCRs recognize regional mutations.

The V end gives up 7 bases and the J end 4 bases, leaving 3 bases in the junction not matched to a gene. The CDR3 contains 13 residues, cysteine and phenylalanine counted. Only CDR3 DNA remains: 39 bases, in frame from the first base. From the germline V gene, CDR1 is SNHLY and CDR2 is FYNNEI. This clonotype was observed at least ten times. Its specific antigen is unknown. Base-call qualities are not available, and no considerably larger clone is one nucleotide away. The sample's time point label, in plain terms: sample taken at primary tumor resection. The donors were approximately 70 patients from the lung TRACERx cohort who had early-stage, untreated non-small cell lung cancer. For TCR sequencing, whole RNA was extracted from tumor and nontumor lung tissue, or from cryopreserved PBMC samples, and no cell sorting was done. Only patients for whom sufficient RNA was available from at least two tumor regions were selected for TCR sequencing. Before selection, tumor and adjacent nontumor lung specimens were reviewed by a lung pathologist.

The method was 5' RACE. The run used a NextSeq 500. The TCR library protocol attached a unique molecular identifier to each TCR cDNA molecule to allow correction of PCR and sequencing errors. The source study handled its data this way. TCR identification, UMI-based error correction and CDR3 extraction were all carried out with Decombinator tools. TCRs above a frequency of 2 per 1,000, corresponding to the top 1% of the tumor frequency distribution, were defined as expanded. Expanded tumor TCRs were classed as regional if statistically deemed absent (corrected P<0.05) from at least one tumor region, otherwise ubiquitous. Rényi diversity was computed with the R vegan package after subsampling each repertoire 100 times to 5,000 TCRs. CDR3 similarity networks were built from amino acid triplet string-kernel similarity, with CDR3s being connected when pairwise similarity was above 0.82. TCRdb reprocessed the public reads (quality trimming at Q25 with fastp, clone calling with MiXCR) and kept in-frame beta chains. Duplicate CDR3 protein sequences are folded into a single record with the most common DNA and genes. Here the V and J calls rest on TCRdb's processing, not on the authors' analysis. In this sample the table shows over 25,000 distinct CDR3 sequences, just over 7% of which occur a single time. Around 24% of the sample is held by the ten biggest clonotypes.

This TCR came from a male donor with early-stage non-small cell lung cancer. In this chain, TRBV2 is recombined with TRBJ2-2; TRBD2 fits 7 bases in the junction. The source material was lung tumor tissue, sampled at surgery. CDR3 protein: CASTGGTTGELFF. DNA sequence: TGTGCCAGCACGGGGGGTACCACCGGGGAGCTGTTTTTT.